This T cell receptor (beta chain) was sequenced during a study of blood T cells in healthy people across ages. Study findings and constraints: Significant beta diversity loss was already apparent by age approximately 38, declining roughly linearly. When one million T cells were used, diversity estimates were thought to be underestimates.

A second 7 to 11 cycle PCR used barcoded and J-beta primers. Every sample gave at least 2.5 million paired-end reads containing CDR3. TCRdb recomputed calls from the 5' RACE reads with MiXCR, one row per CDR3 protein. The sample lists about 1.5 million distinct CDR3 sequences, 42% occurring once. There are many counts of this clonotype. Its matching antigen is unknown. Germline lookup yields CDR1 SEHNR and CDR2 FQNEAQ (reference sequence). CDR3 size: 12 residues. V lost 1 base, J lost 7 bases, and 7 bases lay in between. The chain is built from TRBV7-9 and TRBJ2-5; D is uncertain. Sequencing was performed on blood. The TCR sequence derives from a young woman in good health. CDR3 DNA: TGTGCCAGCAGCTTAGAGGGATTGACCCAGTACTTC. As protein: CASSLEGLTQYF.